This T cell receptor beta chain was retrieved from a study of T cell responses to AZD1222 COVID-19 vaccine. Study-level results: Among those given AZD1222, only 5 to 7 were seropositive at baseline.

The CDR3 runs to 14 residues. V lost 2 bases and J lost 1, with 9 bases in between. The germline V gene has CDR1 SGHNT and CDR2 YYREEE (reference sequence). About this clone itself: Its antigen is still unknown.

Generated by immunoSEQ multiplex PCR, the TCRdb table keeps only in-frame clones and is missing some. This table has approximately 110,000 clones, around 92% appearing once. The chain couples TRBV5-4 to TRBJ2-5; either TRBD1 or TRBD2 may fit D (6 bases each). This TCR was recovered from an adult in good health. This sample comprised peripheral blood, obtained on day 0 of AZD1222 vaccination. The CDR3 reads CASSLGGTQETQYF. CDR3 DNA sequence: TGTGCCAGCAGCTTAGGGGGGACCCAAGAGACCCAGTACTTC.